The 5 T cell receptor beta chains listed next were all sequenced from one sample in a study of blood T cell repertoires in COVID-19. Here immunoSEQ multiplex PCR was the method, and the copy in TCRdb shows in-frame clones only, minus some. The sample lists 150,000 or so clones, 80% to 90% occurring once. Input material: peripheral blood. Every receptor here comes from a woman aged 50 to 60 with COVID-19, enrolled during active disease.

The chain combines TRBV5-4 with TRBJ2-5; perhaps TRBD2 as D (6 bases). The ends were cut back, 3 bases at V and 1 base at J, with 10 bases in the middle. The CDR3 loop spans 14 amino acids. The germline gives CDR1 SGHNT, CDR2 YYREEE (reference sequence). The CDR3 nucleotides are TGTGCCAGCAGCTCCGGACTATCCCAAGAGACCCAGTACTTC. Translation gives CASSSGLSQETQYF. The whole variable domain, remainder taken from reference TRBV5-4 and TRBJ2-5, is ETGVTQSPTHLIKTRGQQVTLRCSSQSGHNTVSWYQQALGQGPQFIFQYYREEENGRGNFPPRFSGLQFPNYSSELNVNALELDDSALYLCASSSGLSQETQYFGPGTRLLVL.

DNA for the CDR3: TGTGCCAGCAGCTTAGGGACAGGACTTGACGAGCAGTACTTC. Its translation: CASSLGTGLDEQYF. The chain links TRBV7-9 to TRBJ2-7; 7 bases align to TRBD1. The CDR3 contains 14 residues. After removal of 1 base from V and 5 bases from J, the junction contained 5 bases not matched to a gene. Germline V gene sequence: CDR1 SEHNR, CDR2 FQNEAQ (reference sequence).

This chain joins TRBV5-1 and TRBJ1-1, with 7 bases identical to TRBD1. CDR3 length: 14 residues. After removal of 2 bases from V and 3 bases from J, the junction contained 4 bases not matched to a gene. Looked up from germline, CDR1 is SGHRS and CDR2 is YFSETQ. The CDR3 bases are TGCGCCAGCAGCTTAGGAACAGGGGACACTGAAGCTTTCTTT. Protein product: CASSLGTGDTEAFF.

This clone was observed a handful of times. The J gene is TRBJ1-2, the V gene TRBV19; TRBD1 matches at 7 bases. The trim removed 6 bases at V and 4 bases at J, leaving 11 bases unmatched. There are 15 residues in the CDR3. Germline V gene lookup returns CDR1 LNHDA and CDR2 SQIVND (reference sequence). CDR3 protein: CASRRAGGSVYGYTF. The CDR3 nucleotides read TGTGCCAGTAGGAGGGCAGGGGGATCTGTCTATGGCTACACCTTC.

The chain employs TRBV5-1 and TRBJ1-5; D might be TRBD1 (6 bases). Trimming shortened V by 4 bases and J by 2 bases, and 13 bases separated the two germline ends. This CDR3 has 15 amino acids. The germline CDR1 and CDR2 sequences are SGHRS and YFSETQ. CDR3 region: CASSTEGGGNQPQHF. The CDR3 DNA reads TGCGCCAGCAGCACGGAGGGGGGGGGCAATCAGCCCCAGCATTTT. The full variable domain, in which reference TRBV5-1 and TRBJ1-5 provide the parts outside the CDR3, is KAGVTQTPRYLIKTRGQQVTLSCSPISGHRSVSWYQQTPGQGLQFLFEYFSETQRNKGNFPGRFSGRQFSNSRSEMNVSTLELGDSALYLCASSTEGGGNQPQHFGDGTRLSIL.